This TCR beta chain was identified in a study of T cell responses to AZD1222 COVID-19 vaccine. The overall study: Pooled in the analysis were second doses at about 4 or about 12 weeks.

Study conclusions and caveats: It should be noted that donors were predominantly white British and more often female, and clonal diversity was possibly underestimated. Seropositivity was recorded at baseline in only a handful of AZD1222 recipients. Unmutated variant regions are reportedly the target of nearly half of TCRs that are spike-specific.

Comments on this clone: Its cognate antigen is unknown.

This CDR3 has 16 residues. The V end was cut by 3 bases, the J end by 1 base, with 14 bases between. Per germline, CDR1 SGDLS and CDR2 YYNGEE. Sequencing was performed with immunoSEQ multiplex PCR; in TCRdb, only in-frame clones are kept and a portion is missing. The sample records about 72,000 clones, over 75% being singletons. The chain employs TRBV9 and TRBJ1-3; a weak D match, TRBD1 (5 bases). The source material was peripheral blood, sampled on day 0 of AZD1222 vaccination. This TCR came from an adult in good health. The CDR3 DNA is TGTGCCAGCAGCGAGACCCCCCGGGGGTCTGGAAACACCATATATTTT. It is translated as CASSETPRGSGNTIYF. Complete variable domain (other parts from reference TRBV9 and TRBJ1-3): DSGVTQTPKHLITATGQRVTLRCSPRSGDLSVYWYQQSLDQGLQFLIQYYNGEERAKGNILERFSAQQFPDLHSELNLSSLELGDSALYFCASSETPRGSGNTIYFGEGSWLTVV.